This passage covers 16 T cell receptor beta chains from one sample sequenced in a study of blood T cell repertoires in COVID-19. TCRdb's copy holds only in-frame clones and misses some; the assay was immunoSEQ multiplex PCR. The sample records roughly 170,000 clones, around 87% being singletons. The sample taken for sequencing was peripheral blood. The source of these receptors is a woman in her 70s with COVID-19, enrolled during active disease.

This chain uses TRBV11-3 with TRBJ2-7; 8 nucleotides match TRBD1. The CDR3 has 13 amino acids. Trimming at V came to 3 bases and at J to 5 bases, leaving 3 bases not matched to a gene. The germline V gene has CDR1 SGHNT and CDR2 YENEEA. The CDR3 sequence: CASSFSGGNEQYF. The CDR3 bases are TGTGCCAGCAGCTTCTCAGGGGGCAACGAGCAGTACTTC.

The chain has TRBV3-1 (or the pseudogene TRBV3-2) and TRBJ2-2; 7 bases map to TRBD2. This CDR3 region has 16 residues. CDR1 and CDR2 (germline): LGHDT, YNNKEL (reference sequence). The trim removed 4 bases at V and 0 bases at J, leaving 5 bases unmatched. Here the CDR3 DNA reads TGTGCCAGCAGCCCACCTAGCGGCGCGAACACCGGGGAGCTGTTTTTT. Translating gives CASSPPSGANTGELFF.

The V call is TRBV19, the J call TRBJ1-2; 7 bases fit TRBD1. This CDR3 comprises 15 residues. Germline V gene data show CDR1 as LNHDA and CDR2 as SQIVND (reference sequence). Germline trimming cut 6 bases from V and 5 bases from J; bases unmatched to any gene: 12. The CDR3 loop is CASRSRGVRAYGYTF. CDR3 coding DNA: TGTGCCAGTAGGAGCAGGGGGGTAAGGGCGTATGGCTACACCTTC.

This sequence joins TRBV21-1 and TRBJ1-5; whether TRBD1, the table's D call, matches the DNA was not checked. TRBV21-1 is annotated as a pseudogene. CDR3 length: 14 residues. As DNA, the CDR3 is TGTGCCAGCAGCAGAAGACACTGCAATCAGCCCCAGCATTTT. Its protein product is CASSRRHCNQPQHF.

The chain carries TRBV29-1 and TRBJ2-1, with 10 bases identical to TRBD1. After removal of 3 bases from V and 0 bases from J, the junction contained 5 bases not matched to a gene. The CDR3 is made up of 16 amino acids. Germline-derived CDR1 and CDR2 are SQVTM and ANQGSEA. The CDR3 reads CSVEGTGANSYNEQFF. As DNA, the CDR3 is TGCAGCGTTGAGGGGACAGGGGCGAACTCCTACAATGAGCAGTTCTTC.

The rearrangement uses TRBV7-8 and TRBJ1-5; 8 bases fit TRBD1. J gave up 5 bases and V 5 bases, and 5 bases lay outside the gene matches. The CDR3 runs 14 residues. Germline V gives CDR1 SGHVS, CDR2 FQNEAQ. CDR3: CASSKDRAYQPQHF. CDR3 bases: TGTGCCAGCAGCAAGGACAGGGCATATCAGCCCCAGCATTTT.

The chain uses TRBV5-1 and TRBJ1-6; TRBD1 aligns across 8 bases. CDR1 is SGHRS and CDR2 is YFSETQ in the germline V gene. J lost 6 bases, V lost 0 bases, and 5 bases had no gene match. CDR3 size: 16 residues. This chain's CDR3 is CASSLGGQGRNSPLHF. The CDR3 bases are TGCGCCAGCAGCTTGGGCGGACAGGGACGTAATTCACCCCTCCACTTT.

The chain carries TRBV20-1 and TRBJ1-3; D not resolved. The V end lost 1 base, the J end lost 6 bases, and 4 bases lay between the germline ends. From germline, CDR1 is DFQATT and CDR2 SNEGSKA (reference sequence). CDR3 length: 11 amino acids. The CDR3 loop is CSARVQNTIYF. The CDR3 bases are TGCAGTGCTAGAGTTCAAAACACCATATATTTT.

As DNA, the CDR3 is TGTGCCAGCAGTTCGCGGGAGCGCGAGCAGTACTTC. It yields the protein CASSSREREQYF. The gene calls are TRBV28 and TRBJ2-7; the match to TRBD2 covers 7 bases. CDR3 length: 12 residues. The germline V gene has CDR1 MDHEN and CDR2 SYDVKM. J gave up 6 bases and V 4 bases, and 3 bases lay outside the gene matches.

The V and J genes are TRBV19 and TRBJ2-7; 14 nucleotides match TRBD2. This CDR3 has 16 residues. Trimming at V came to 6 bases and at J to 3 bases, leaving 7 bases not matched to a gene. In germline, CDR1 is LNHDA, CDR2 SQIVND (reference sequence). This chain's CDR3 is CASSKEGTSGSYEQYF. The CDR3 DNA reads TGTGCCAGTAGCAAAGAAGGGACTAGCGGGAGCTACGAGCAGTACTTC.

The rearrangement joins TRBV28 to TRBJ2-5; 7 bases are shared with TRBD1. The V and J ends lost 5 bases and 3 bases, in that order; junction bases with no gene match: 9. The CDR3 is 15 residues long. Per the germline V gene, CDR1 is MDHEN and CDR2 is SYDVKM. This CDR3 reads CASSGPRGWEETQYF. As DNA, the CDR3 is TGTGCCAGCAGTGGACCCAGGGGGTGGGAAGAGACCCAGTACTTC.

The V and J genes are TRBV18 and TRBJ2-7, with a possible D match to TRBD2 (5 bases). Germline V CDR1 and CDR2: KGHSH, LQKENI. This CDR3 is built from 12 residues. Trimming left V 2 bases short and J 3 bases short, with 5 bases between. The CDR3, as DNA: TGTGCCAGCTCACCAGCGGGCTACGAGCAGTACTTC. Translation gives CASSPAGYEQYF.

The chain joins TRBV19 to TRBJ2-1; 7 bases line up with TRBD2. This CDR3 has 16 residues. Losses at the gene ends were 6 bases for V and 3 bases for J; bases not matched to a gene: 11. CDR1 LNHDA and CDR2 SQIVND come from the germline V gene (reference sequence). The CDR3 reads CASRLMAGANYNEQFF. The CDR3 nucleotides read TGTGCCAGTAGACTAATGGCGGGAGCCAACTACAATGAGCAGTTCTTC.

The chain employs TRBV5-1 and TRBJ2-3; D is perhaps TRBD1 (6 bases). The CDR3 loop spans 14 amino acids. Germline V gene lookup returns CDR1 SGHRS and CDR2 YFSETQ. V shed 0 bases and J shed 4 bases, with 9 bases lying between them. The CDR3 reads CASSLVYRADTQYF. CDR3 DNA sequence: TGCGCCAGCAGCTTGGTTTACAGGGCAGATACGCAGTATTTT. Drawing the rest from reference TRBV5-1 and TRBJ2-3, the complete variable domain is KAGVTQTPRYLIKTRGQQVTLSCSPISGHRSVSWYQQTPGQGLQFLFEYFSETQRNKGNFPGRFSGRQFSNSRSEMNVSTLELGDSALYLCASSLVYRADTQYFGPGTRLTVL.

This sequence joins TRBV23-1 and TRBJ2-7; D gene uncertain. TRBV23-1 is marked as an open reading frame, function uncertain. Trimming pared 1 base from V and 4 bases from J, leaving 17 bases between. The CDR3 extends over 16 amino acids. This chain's CDR3 is CASSQLCADTRYEQYF. In DNA, the CDR3 is TGCGCCAGCAGTCAATTGTGCGCGGATACGAGGTACGAGCAGTACTTC.

The genes are TRBV6-5 and TRBJ2-3; TRBD2 matches 8 bases. With 6 bases clipped from V and 2 bases from J, the junction kept 4 bases outside the gene matches. CDR1 is MNHEY and CDR2 is SVGAGI in the germline V gene. The CDR3 runs 14 residues. The CDR3 loop reads CASSGGLDTDTQYF. The CDR3 DNA reads as TGTGCCAGCAGCGGGGGACTAGACACAGATACGCAGTATTTT.